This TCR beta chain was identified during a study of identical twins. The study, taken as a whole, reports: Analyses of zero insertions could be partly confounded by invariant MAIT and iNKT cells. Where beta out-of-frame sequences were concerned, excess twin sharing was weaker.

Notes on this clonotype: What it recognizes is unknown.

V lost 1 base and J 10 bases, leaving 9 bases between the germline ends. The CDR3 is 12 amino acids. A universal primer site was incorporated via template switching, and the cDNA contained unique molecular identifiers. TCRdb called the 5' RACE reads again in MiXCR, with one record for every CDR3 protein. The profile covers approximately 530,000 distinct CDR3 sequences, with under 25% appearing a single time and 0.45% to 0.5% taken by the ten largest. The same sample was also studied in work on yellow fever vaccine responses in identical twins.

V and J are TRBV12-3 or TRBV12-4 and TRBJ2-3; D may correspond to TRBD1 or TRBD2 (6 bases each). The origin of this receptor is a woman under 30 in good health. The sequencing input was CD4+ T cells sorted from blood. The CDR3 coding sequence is TGTGCCAGCAGTTTAGGGAGGGGGTCGCAGTATTTT. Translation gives CASSLGRGSQYF.